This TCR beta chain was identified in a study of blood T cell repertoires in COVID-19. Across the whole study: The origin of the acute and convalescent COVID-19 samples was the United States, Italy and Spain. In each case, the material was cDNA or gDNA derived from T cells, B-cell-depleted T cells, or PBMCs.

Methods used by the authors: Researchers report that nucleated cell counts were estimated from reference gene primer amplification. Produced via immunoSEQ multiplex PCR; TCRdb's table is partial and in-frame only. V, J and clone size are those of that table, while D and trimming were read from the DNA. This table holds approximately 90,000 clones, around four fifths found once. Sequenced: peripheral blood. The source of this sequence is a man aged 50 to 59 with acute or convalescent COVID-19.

For the CDR3, the DNA is TGTGCCAGCAGCTTAGGGGGGGTAGGGCGGCCCCAGCATTTT. Translation: CASSLGGVGRPQHF. V and J are TRBV11-2 and TRBJ1-5; weak D call: TRBD1 (5 bases). CDR1 and CDR2 (germline): SGHAT, FQNNGV. Trimming stripped 1 base from V and 9 bases from J, with 13 bases between. The CDR3 is 14 amino acids. The variable domain in full, with the rest retrieved from reference TRBV11-2 and TRBJ1-5, is EAGVAQSPRYKIIEKRQSVAFWCNPISGHATLYWYQQILGQGPKLLIQFQNNGVVDDSQLPKDRFSAERLKGVDSTLKIQPAKLEDSAVYLCASSLGGVGRPQHFGDGTRLSIL.